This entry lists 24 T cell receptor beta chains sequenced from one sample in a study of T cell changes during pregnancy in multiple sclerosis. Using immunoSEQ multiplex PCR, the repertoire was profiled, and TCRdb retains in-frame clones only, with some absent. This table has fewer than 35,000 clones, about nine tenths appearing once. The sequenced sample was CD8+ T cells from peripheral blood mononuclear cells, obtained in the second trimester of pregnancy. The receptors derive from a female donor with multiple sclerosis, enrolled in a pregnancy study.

CDR3 region: CASSRPPYSGRATDTQYF. CDR3 DNA sequence: TGTGCCAGCAGCCGCCCCCCGTACAGCGGGAGGGCAACAGATACGCAGTATTTT. The chain uses TRBV27 and TRBJ2-3; 10 nucleotides align to TRBD2. The CDR3 length is 18 residues. V trimming: 6 bases; J trimming: 3 bases; junction bases outside the gene matches: 15. CDR1 is MNHEY, CDR2 SMNVEV, per germline (reference sequence).

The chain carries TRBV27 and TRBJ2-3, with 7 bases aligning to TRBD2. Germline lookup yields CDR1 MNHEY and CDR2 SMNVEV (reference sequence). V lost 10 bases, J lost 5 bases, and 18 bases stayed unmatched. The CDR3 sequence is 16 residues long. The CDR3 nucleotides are TGTGCCACCCAACGTTTTTGGGAGGGCTTGGAAGATACGCAGTATTTT. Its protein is CATQRFWEGLEDTQYF.

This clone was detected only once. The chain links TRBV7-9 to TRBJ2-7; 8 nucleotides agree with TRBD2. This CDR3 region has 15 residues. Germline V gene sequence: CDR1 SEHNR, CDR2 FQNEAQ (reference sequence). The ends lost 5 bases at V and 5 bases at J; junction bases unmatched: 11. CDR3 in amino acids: CASSRGAGVVNEQYF. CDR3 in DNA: TGTGCCAGCAGCCGGGGAGCGGGAGTGGTCAACGAGCAGTACTTC.

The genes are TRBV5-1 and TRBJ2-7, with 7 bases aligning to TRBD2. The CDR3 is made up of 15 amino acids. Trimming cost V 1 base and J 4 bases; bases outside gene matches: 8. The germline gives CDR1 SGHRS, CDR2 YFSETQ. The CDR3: CASSLWVAGCYEQYF. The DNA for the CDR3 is TGCGCCAGCAGCTTGTGGGTAGCGGGCTGTTACGAGCAGTACTTC. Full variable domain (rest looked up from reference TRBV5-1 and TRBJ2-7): KAGVTQTPRYLIKTRGQQVTLSCSPISGHRSVSWYQQTPGQGLQFLFEYFSETQRNKGNFPGRFSGRQFSNSRSEMNVSTLELGDSALYLCASSLWVAGCYEQYFGPGTRLTVT.

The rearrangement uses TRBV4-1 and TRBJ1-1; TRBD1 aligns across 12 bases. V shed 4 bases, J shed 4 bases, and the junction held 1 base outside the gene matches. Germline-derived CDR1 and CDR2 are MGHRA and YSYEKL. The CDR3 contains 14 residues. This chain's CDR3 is CASSPGQGATEAFF. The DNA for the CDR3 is TGCGCCAGCAGCCCGGGACAGGGGGCCACTGAAGCTTTCTTT.

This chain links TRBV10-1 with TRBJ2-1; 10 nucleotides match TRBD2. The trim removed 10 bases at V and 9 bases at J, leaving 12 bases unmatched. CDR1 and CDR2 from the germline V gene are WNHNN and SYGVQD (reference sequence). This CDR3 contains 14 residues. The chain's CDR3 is CATKEGLASPEQFF. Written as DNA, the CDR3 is TGCGCCACCAAGGAGGGACTAGCGAGTCCTGAGCAGTTCTTC.

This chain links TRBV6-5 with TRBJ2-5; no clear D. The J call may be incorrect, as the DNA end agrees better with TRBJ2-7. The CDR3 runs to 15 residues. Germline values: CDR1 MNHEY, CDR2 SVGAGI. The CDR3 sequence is CASSSLLLSSYEQYF. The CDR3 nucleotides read TGTGCCAGCAGTTCCCTCCTCCTAAGCTCCTACGAGCAGTACTTC.

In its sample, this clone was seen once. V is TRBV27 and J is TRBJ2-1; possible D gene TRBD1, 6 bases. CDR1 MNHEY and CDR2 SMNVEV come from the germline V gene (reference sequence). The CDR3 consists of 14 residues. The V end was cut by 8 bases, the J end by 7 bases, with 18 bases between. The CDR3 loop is CASALNRAENEQFF. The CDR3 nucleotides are TGTGCCAGCGCCCTTAACAGGGCGGAAAATGAGCAGTTCTTC.

The CDR3 region has the DNA TGCGCCAGCAGTCAATCGAGGGGGGGGCGATATCACTCCACCGGGGAGCTGTTTTTT. Its protein product is CASSQSRGGRYHSTGELFF. The V and J genes are TRBV23-1 and TRBJ2-2; D is possibly TRBD2 (7 bases). TRBV23-1 has ORF status, its function being uncertain. The CDR3 is 19 amino acids. V lost 0 bases and J lost 4, with 21 bases in between.

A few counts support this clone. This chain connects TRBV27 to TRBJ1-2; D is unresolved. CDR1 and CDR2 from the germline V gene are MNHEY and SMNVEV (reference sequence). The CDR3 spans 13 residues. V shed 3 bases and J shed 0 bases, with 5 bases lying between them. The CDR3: CASSFSANYGYTF. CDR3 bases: TGTGCCAGCAGTTTCTCGGCTAACTATGGCTACACCTTC.

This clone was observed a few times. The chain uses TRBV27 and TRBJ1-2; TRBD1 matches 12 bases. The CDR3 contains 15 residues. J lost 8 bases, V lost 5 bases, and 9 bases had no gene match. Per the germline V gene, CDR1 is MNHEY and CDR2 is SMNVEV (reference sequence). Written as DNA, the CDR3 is TGTGCCAGCAGTCCCGCGGGACAGGGGGCCAGCGGCTACACCTTC. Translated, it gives CASSPAGQGASGYTF.

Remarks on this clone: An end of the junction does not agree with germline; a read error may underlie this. In nucleotides, the CDR3 is TGTGCCAGCAGCCTGCTAGCGGGGTCCATCTACAATGAACAGTTCTTC. The encoded protein is CASSLLAGSIYNEQFF. The chain carries TRBV11-2 and TRBJ2-1, with TRBD2 matching 9 bases. The length of the CDR3 is 16 residues. CDR1 is SGHAT, CDR2 FQNNGV, per germline. The whole variable domain, remainder taken from reference TRBV11-2 and TRBJ2-1, is EAGVAQSPRYKIIEKRQSVAFWCNPISGHATLYWYQQILGQGPKLLIQFQNNGVVDDSQLPKDRFSAERLKGVDSTLKIQPAKLEDSAVYLCASSLLAGSIYNEQFFGPGTRLTVL.

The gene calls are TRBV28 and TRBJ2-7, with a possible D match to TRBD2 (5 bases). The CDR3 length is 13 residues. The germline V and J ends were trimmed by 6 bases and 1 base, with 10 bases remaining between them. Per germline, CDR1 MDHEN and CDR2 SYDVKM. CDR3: CASSPAESYEQYF. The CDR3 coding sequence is TGTGCCAGCAGCCCAGCGGAGTCCTACGAGCAGTACTTC.

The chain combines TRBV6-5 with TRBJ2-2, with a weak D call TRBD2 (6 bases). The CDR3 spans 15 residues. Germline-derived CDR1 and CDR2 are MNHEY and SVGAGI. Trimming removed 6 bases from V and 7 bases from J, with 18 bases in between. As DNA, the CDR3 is TGTGCCAGCAGATCACTACCAGCGGGTGGCGGGGAGCTGTTTTTT. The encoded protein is CASRSLPAGGGELFF.

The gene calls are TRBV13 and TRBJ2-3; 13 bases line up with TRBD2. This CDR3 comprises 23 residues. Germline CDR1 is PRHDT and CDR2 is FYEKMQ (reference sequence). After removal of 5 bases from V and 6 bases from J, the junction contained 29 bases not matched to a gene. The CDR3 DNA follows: TGTGCCAGCAGCCGTGGGGGGCAGGGGGAGTTATACTGGACTAGCGGGAGTGGGGATACGCAGTATTTT. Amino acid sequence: CASSRGGQGELYWTSGSGDTQYF. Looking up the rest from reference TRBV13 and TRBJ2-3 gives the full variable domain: AAGVIQSPRHLIKEKRETATLKCYPIPRHDTVYWYQQGPGQDPQFLISFYEKMQSDKGSIPDRFSAQQFSDYHSELNMSSLELGDSALYFCASSRGGQGELYWTSGSGDTQYFGPGTRLTVL.

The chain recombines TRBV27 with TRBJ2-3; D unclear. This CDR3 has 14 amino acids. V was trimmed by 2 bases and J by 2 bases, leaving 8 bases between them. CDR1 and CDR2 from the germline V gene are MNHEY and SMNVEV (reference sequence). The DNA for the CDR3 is TGTGCCAGCAGTTTAAATATAGCCACAGATACGCAGTATTTT. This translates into CASSLNIATDTQYF.

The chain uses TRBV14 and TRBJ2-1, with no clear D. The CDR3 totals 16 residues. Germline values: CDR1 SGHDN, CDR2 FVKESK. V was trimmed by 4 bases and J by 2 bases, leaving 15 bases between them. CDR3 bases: TGTGCCAGCAGCCGTAAGTCCTACGGAGCCTACAATGAGCAGTTCTTC. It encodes CASSRKSYGAYNEQFF.

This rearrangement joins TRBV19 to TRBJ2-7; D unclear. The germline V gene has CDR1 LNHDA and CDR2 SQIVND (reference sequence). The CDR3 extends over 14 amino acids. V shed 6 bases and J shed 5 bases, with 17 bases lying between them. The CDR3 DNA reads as TGTGCCAGTAGGGCTACGGCCCTCGCGGACGAGCAGTACTTC. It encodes CASRATALADEQYF.

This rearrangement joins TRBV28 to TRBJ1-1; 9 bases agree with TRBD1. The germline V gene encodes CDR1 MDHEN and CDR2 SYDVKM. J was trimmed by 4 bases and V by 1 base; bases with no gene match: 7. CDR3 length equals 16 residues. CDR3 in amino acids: CASSLFRGQGRTEAFF. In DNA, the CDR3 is TGTGCCAGCAGTTTATTCAGGGGACAGGGACGCACTGAAGCTTTCTTT.

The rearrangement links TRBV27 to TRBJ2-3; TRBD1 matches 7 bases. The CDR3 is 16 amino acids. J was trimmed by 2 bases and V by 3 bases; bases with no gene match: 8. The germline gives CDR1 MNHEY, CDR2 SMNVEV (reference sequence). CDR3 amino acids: CASSLTGYFYTDTQYF. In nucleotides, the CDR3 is TGTGCCAGCAGTTTGACAGGGTATTTTTACACAGATACGCAGTATTTT.

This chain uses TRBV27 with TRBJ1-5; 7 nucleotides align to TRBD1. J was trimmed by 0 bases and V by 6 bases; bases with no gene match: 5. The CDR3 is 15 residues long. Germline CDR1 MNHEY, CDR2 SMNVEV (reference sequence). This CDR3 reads CASRTGRYSNQPQHF. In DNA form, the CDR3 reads TGTGCCAGCAGGACAGGGAGATATAGCAATCAGCCCCAGCATTTT.

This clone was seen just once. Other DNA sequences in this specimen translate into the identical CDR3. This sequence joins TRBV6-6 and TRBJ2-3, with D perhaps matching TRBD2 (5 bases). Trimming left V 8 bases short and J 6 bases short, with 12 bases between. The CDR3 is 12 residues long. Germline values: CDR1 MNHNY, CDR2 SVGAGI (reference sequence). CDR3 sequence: CASRLAPDTQYF. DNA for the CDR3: TGTGCCAGCCGCCTAGCTCCCGATACGCAGTATTTT.

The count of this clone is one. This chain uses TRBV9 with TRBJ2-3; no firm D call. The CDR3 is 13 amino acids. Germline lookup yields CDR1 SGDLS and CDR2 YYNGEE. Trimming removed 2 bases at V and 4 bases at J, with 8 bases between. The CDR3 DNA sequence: TGTGCCAGCAGCGTGTGGGCGTCAGATACGCAGTATTTT. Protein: CASSVWASDTQYF.

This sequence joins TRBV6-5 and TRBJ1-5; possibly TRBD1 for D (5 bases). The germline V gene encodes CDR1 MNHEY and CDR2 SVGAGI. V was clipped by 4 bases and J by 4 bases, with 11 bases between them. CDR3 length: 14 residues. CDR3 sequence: CASSFREGNQPQHF. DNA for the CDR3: TGTGCCAGCAGTTTCAGGGAAGGGAATCAGCCCCAGCATTTT.